The source of this T cell receptor (beta chain) is a study of blood T cell repertoires in COVID-19. Overall study context: The cDNA or gDNA used as material had been derived from T cells, B-cell-depleted T cells, or PBMCs.

The repertoire was sequenced with immunoSEQ multiplex PCR; TCRdb's copy has only in-frame clones and lacks some. The sample gives about 110,000 clones, around 88% of which show up once; approximately 0.81% is in the top ten. V was clipped by 2 bases and J by 9 bases; unmatched bases: 19. This CDR3 is 19 amino acids long. Germline V gene lookup returns CDR1 MNHEY and CDR2 SVGEGT. This TCR was recovered from a woman aged 50 to 65 with active or convalescent COVID-19. This chain links TRBV6-2 or TRBV6-3 with TRBJ2-1, with 10 bases that match TRBD2. Input material: peripheral blood. In DNA, the CDR3 is TGTGCCAGCAGTTACCTTAAAGCGGGAGGGACCTGGACTGTAAGTGAGCAGTTCTTC. Amino acid sequence: CASSYLKAGGTWTVSEQFF.